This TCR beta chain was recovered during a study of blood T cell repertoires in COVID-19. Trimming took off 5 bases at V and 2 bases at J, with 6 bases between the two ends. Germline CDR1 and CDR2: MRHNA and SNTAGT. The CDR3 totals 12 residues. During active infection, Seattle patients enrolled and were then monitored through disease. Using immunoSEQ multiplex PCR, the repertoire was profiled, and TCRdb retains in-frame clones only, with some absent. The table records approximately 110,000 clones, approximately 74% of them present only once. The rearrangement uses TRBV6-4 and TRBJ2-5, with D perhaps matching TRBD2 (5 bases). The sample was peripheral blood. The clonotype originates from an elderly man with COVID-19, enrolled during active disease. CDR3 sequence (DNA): TGTGCCAGCAGTTGGAGGCAAGAGACCCAGTACTTC. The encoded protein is CASSWRQETQYF.